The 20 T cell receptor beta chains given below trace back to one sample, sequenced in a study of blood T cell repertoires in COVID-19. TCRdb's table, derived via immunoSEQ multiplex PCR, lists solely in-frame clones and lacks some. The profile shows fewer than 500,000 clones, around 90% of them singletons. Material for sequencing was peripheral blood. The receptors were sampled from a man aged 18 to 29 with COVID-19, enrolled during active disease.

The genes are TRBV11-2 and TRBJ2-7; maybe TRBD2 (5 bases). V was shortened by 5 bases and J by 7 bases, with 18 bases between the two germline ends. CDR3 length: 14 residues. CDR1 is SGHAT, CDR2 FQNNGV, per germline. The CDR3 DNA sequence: TGTGCCAGCAGCCCCCCATCTCGGGGATGGGAGCAGTACTTC. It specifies CASSPPSRGWEQYF.

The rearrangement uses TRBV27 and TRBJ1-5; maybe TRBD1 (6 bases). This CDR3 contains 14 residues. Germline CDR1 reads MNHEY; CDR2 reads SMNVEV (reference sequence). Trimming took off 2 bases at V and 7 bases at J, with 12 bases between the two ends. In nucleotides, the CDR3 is TGTGCCAGCAGTTTAACAGGGTGGGGGCAGCCCCAGCATTTT. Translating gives CASSLTGWGQPQHF.

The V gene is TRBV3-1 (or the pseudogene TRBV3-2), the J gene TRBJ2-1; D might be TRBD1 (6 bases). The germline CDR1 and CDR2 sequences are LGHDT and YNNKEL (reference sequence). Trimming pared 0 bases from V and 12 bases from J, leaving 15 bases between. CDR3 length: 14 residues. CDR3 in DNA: TGTGCCAGCAGCCAAGACCATGATTTAGGGGGGCAGTTCTTC. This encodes CASSQDHDLGGQFF.

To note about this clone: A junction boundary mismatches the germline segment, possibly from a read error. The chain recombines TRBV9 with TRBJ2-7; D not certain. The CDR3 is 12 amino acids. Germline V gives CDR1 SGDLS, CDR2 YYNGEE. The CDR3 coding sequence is TGTGCCAGCAGCGTAGCGTCCTTCGAGCAGTACTTC. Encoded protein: CASSVASFEQYF.

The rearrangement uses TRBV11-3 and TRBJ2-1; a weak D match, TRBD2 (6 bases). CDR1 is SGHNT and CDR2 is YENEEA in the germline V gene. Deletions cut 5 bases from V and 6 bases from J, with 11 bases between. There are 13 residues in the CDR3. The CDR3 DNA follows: TGTGCCAGCAGCGTGACTAGGCTCAATGAGCAGTTCTTC. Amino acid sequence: CASSVTRLNEQFF.

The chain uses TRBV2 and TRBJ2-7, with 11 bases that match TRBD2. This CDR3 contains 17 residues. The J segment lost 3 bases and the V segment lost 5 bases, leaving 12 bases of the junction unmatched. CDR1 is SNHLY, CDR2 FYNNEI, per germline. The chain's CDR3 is CASSPGTSGSVFYEQYF. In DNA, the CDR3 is TGTGCCAGCAGTCCCGGGACTAGCGGATCCGTTTTCTACGAGCAGTACTTC.

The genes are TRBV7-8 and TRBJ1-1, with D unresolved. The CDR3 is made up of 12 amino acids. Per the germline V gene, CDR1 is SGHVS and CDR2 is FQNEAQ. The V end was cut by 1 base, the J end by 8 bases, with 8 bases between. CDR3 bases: TGTGCCAGCAGCTTAGTTTTTCTCGAAGCTTTCTTT. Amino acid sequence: CASSLVFLEAFF.

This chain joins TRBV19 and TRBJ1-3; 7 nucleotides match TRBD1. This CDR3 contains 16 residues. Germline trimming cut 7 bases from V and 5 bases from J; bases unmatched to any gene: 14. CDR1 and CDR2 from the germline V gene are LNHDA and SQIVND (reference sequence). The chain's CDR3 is CASTSSGTAARNTIYF. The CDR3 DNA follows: TGTGCCAGTACCTCGTCCGGGACAGCGGCAAGAAACACCATATATTTT.

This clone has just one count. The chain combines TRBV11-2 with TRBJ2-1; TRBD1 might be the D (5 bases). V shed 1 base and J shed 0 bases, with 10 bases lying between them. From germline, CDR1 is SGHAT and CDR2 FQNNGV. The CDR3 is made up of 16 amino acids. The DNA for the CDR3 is TGTGCCAGCAGCTTAGTCGGGCAGGGCTCCTACAATGAGCAGTTCTTC. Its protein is CASSLVGQGSYNEQFF.

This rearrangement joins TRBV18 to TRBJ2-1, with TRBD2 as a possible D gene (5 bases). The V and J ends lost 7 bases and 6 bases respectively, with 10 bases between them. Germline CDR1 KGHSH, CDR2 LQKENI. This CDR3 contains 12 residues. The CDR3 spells CASFSGSNEQFF. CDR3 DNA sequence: TGTGCCAGCTTTTCGGGGTCCAATGAGCAGTTCTTC.

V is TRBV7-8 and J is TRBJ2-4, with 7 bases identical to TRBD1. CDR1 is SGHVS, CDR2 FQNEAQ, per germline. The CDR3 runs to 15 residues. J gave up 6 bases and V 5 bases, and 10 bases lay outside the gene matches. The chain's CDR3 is CASSPGGNRRNIQYF. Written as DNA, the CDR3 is TGTGCCAGCAGCCCAGGGGGTAACAGGAGAAACATTCAGTACTTC.

The CDR3 bases are TGTGCCTGGGGGGACAGCTCCTATAATTCACCCCTCCACTTT. Its translation: CAWGDSSYNSPLHF. The rearrangement links TRBV30 to TRBJ1-6; 7 bases are shared with TRBD1. The CDR3 has 14 residues. Germline CDR1 is GTSNPN and CDR2 is SVGIG (reference sequence). The trim removed 5 bases at V and 0 bases at J, leaving 1 base unmatched.

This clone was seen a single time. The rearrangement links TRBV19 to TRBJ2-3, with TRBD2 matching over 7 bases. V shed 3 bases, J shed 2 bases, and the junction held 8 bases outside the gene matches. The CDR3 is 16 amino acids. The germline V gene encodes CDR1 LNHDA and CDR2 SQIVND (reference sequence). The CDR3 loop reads CASSMGTTFNTDTQYF. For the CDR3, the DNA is TGTGCCAGTAGTATGGGGACTACCTTCAACACAGATACGCAGTATTTT.

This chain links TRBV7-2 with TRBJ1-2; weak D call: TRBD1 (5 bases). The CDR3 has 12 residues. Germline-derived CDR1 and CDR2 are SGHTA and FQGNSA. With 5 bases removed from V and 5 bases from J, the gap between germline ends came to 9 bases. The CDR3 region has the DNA TGTGCCAGCAGCCCCCAGGGATATGGCTACACCTTC. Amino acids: CASSPQGYGYTF.

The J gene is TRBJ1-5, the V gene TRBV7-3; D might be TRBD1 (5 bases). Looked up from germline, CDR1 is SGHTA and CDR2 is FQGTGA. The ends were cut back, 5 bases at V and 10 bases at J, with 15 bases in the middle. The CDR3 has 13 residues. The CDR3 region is CASSQGGDQPQHF. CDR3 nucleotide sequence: TGTGCCAGCAGCCAAGGCGGGGACCAACCCCAGCATTTT.

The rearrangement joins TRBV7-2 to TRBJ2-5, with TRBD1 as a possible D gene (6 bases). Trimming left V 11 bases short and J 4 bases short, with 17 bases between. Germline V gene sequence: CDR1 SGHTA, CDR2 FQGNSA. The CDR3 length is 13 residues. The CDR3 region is CASLTGTGETQYF. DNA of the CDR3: TGTGCCTCCCTCACAGGGACCGGAGAGACCCAGTACTTC.

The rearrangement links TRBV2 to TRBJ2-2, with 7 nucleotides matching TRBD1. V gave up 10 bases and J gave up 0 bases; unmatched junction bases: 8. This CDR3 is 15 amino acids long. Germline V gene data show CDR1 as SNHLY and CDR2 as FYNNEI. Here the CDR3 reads CATLTGTANTGELFF. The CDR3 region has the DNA TGTGCCACACTAACGGGGACAGCGAACACCGGGGAGCTGTTTTTT.

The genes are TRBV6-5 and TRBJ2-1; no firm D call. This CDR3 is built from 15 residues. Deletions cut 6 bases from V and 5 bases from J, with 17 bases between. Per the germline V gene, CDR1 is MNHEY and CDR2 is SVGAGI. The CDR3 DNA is TGTGCCAGCAGGGGCCTATCCCCCACCAACAATGAGCAGTTCTTC. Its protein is CASRGLSPTNNEQFF.

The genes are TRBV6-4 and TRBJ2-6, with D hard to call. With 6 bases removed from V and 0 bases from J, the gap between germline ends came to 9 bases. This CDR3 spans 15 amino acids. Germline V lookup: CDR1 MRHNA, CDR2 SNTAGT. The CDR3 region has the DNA TGTGCCAGCAGAGACCTCAGCTCTGGGGCCAACGTCCTGACTTTC. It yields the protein CASRDLSSGANVLTF.

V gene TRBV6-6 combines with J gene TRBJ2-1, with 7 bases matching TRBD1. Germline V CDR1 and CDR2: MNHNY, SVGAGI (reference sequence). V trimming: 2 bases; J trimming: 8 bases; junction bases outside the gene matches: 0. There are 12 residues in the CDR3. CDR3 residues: CASSYTGDEQFF. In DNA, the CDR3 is TGTGCCAGCAGTTACACAGGGGATGAGCAGTTCTTC.